The 25 T cell receptor beta chains reported below all come from one sample, sequenced in a study of T cell repertoires in cytomegalovirus infection. TCRdb independently ran MiXCR on the reads; one entry per CDR3 protein. Counted here are about 310,000 distinct CDR3 sequences, approximately 25% occurring once; the ten biggest clones make up roughly 14%. The antigens these receptors bind are not known. This specimen consisted of cultured PBMCs, obtained from culture after CMV antigen stimulation. The receptors originated from a human donor in good health (CMV status not recorded). Some clones in this sample may be carry-over from other donors' samples.

V usage is TRBV20-1 and J usage is TRBJ2-3, with D tentatively TRBD1 or TRBD2 (6 bases each). The CDR3 runs to 15 residues. Germline loops: CDR1 DFQATT, CDR2 SNEGSKA (reference sequence). V lost 0 bases, J lost 5 bases, and 15 bases lay in between. The CDR3 region has the DNA TGCAGTGCTAGAGAGGGGGCGTCTAGCGTAGATACGCAGTATTTT. Its translation: CSAREGASSVDTQYF.

In this sample, this clonotype turned up a few times. The rearrangement uses TRBV12-3 or TRBV12-4 and TRBJ2-1; a weak D match, TRBD2 (5 bases). This CDR3 has 15 amino acids. V lost 6 bases and J 6 bases, leaving 18 bases between the germline ends. CDR3: CASSSQLTRFNEQFF. The CDR3 DNA sequence: TGTGCCAGCAGCTCACAACTCACTAGATTCAATGAGCAGTTCTTC.

This clonotype has more than one count but fewer than ten. One junction end disagrees with the germline gene, perhaps due to a read error. This chain connects TRBV7-7 to TRBJ2-5; the D gene is possibly TRBD2 (5 bases). Germline V gives CDR1 SSHAT, CDR2 FNYEAQ (reference sequence). This CDR3 region has 15 residues. DNA for the CDR3: TGTGCTAGCAGCGACGGGGTCTCTAGCCGGGAGACCCAGTACTTC. As protein: CASSDGVSSRETQYF.

This clonotype was picked up a small number of times. The chain recombines TRBV6-8 with TRBJ2-3; 9 bases map to TRBD2. J lost 1 base, V lost 5 bases, and 4 bases had no gene match. Germline V gene lookup returns CDR1 MNHGY and CDR2 SAAAGT. This CDR3 has 15 amino acids. This chain's CDR3 is CASSRRTSGTDTQYF. The CDR3 DNA sequence: TGTGCCAGCAGTAGACGGACTAGCGGCACAGATACGCAGTATTTT.

The rearrangement uses TRBV7-8 and TRBJ2-2, with 10 bases identical to TRBD2. CDR1 is SGHVS and CDR2 is FQNEAQ in the germline V gene. V lost 3 bases, J lost 7 bases, and 11 bases stayed unmatched. The CDR3 is 17 amino acids. The CDR3 protein is CASSLLGTSDFGGELFF. The CDR3 DNA follows: TGTGCCAGCAGCTTGCTAGGGACTAGCGACTTTGGCGGGGAGCTGTTTTTT. The full variable domain, its missing parts supplied by reference TRBV7-8 and TRBJ2-2, is GAGVSQSPRYKVAKRGQDVALRCDPISGHVSLFWYQQALGQGPEFLTYFQNEAQLDKSGLPSDRFFAERPEGSVSTLKIQRTQQEDSAVYLCASSLLGTSDFGGELFFGEGSRLTVL.

This clonotype occurred a few times. The V and J genes are TRBV11-2 and TRBJ2-3; no definite D call. Germline CDR1 SGHAT, CDR2 FQNNGV. This CDR3 is built from 14 residues. V lost 0 bases and J 2 bases, leaving 6 bases between the germline ends. The CDR3 nucleotides read TGTGCCAGCAGCTTAGATGGGCTCACAGATACGCAGTATTTT. This translates into CASSLDGLTDTQYF. Based on the CDR3 plus reference TRBV11-2 and TRBJ2-3, the full variable domain is EAGVAQSPRYKIIEKRQSVAFWCNPISGHATLYWYQQILGQGPKLLIQFQNNGVVDDSQLPKDRFSAERLKGVDSTLKIQPAKLEDSAVYLCASSLDGLTDTQYFGPGTRLTVL.

The V and J genes are TRBV19 and TRBJ1-1; TRBD1 is a possible D gene (5 bases). Trimming left V 9 bases short and J 3 bases short, with 17 bases between. The CDR3 is made up of 14 amino acids. Per the germline V gene, CDR1 is LNHDA and CDR2 is SQIVND (reference sequence). The CDR3, as DNA: TGTGCCAGCGGGGCACCGGGTGTGGACACTGAAGCTTTCTTT. Translated, it gives CASGAPGVDTEAFF.

The chain couples TRBV20-1 to TRBJ2-7, with 7 nucleotides matching TRBD2. CDR3 length: 15 amino acids. V shed 1 base and J 7 bases; nucleotides not matched to a gene: 13. CDR1 is DFQATT, CDR2 SNEGSKA, per germline (reference sequence). The CDR3 spells CSARAGAGAAGEQYF. CDR3 nucleotides: TGCAGTGCTAGAGCTGGGGCGGGAGCGGCGGGAGAGCAGTACTTC.

This chain uses TRBV10-3 with TRBJ2-6, with a weak D call TRBD1 (6 bases). Per germline, CDR1 ENHRY and CDR2 SYGVKD. CDR3 length: 16 residues. V was clipped by 2 bases and J by 2 bases, with 10 bases between them. The CDR3 DNA sequence: TGTGCCATCAGTGAGGACAGGACAGCTGGGGCCAACGTCCTGACTTTC. Translation: CAISEDRTAGANVLTF.

Of note for this clonotype: Just one base apart from a much larger clone, this may be a read error. The conserved phenylalanine or tryptophan is not found at the CDR3 terminus, so this likely reflects a read error. The rearrangement links TRBV28 to TRBJ1-2, with D possibly matching TRBD1 (5 bases). CDR3 size: 15 residues. Trimming cost V 2 bases and J 3 bases, with 13 bases left between them. Germline V lookup: CDR1 MDHEN, CDR2 SYDVKM. CDR3 coding DNA: TGTGCCAGCAGTTTACCGACAGTCACCCACTATGGCTACACCGTC. This encodes CASSLPTVTHYGYTV.

The rearrangement links TRBV28 to TRBJ2-1, with 10 bases matching TRBD2. This CDR3 spans 15 amino acids. Germline trimming cut 4 bases from V and 9 bases from J; bases unmatched to any gene: 9. Germline CDR1 reads MDHEN; CDR2 reads SYDVKM. The CDR3 bases are TGTGCCAGCAGTTCGAACTTAGCGGGAGGCGGTGAGCAGTTCTTC. Its protein product is CASSSNLAGGGEQFF. The full variable domain, with the rest looked up from reference TRBV28 and TRBJ2-1, is DVKVTQSSRYLVKRTGEKVFLECVQDMDHENMFWYRQDPGLGLRLIYFSYDVKMKEKGDIPEGYSVSREKKERFSLILESASTNQTSMYLCASSSNLAGGGEQFFGPGTRLTVL.

J is TRBJ2-3 and V is TRBV20-1; D uncertain. V was cut by 2 bases and J by 2 bases, with 14 bases left in between. Germline V gene sequence: CDR1 DFQATT, CDR2 SNEGSKA (reference sequence). This CDR3 contains 15 residues. As DNA, the CDR3 is TGCAGTGCTAGATCGACCGTAACTAACACAGATACGCAGTATTTT. This gives the protein CSARSTVTNTDTQYF.

This clonotype was found a few times. V usage is TRBV5-5 and J usage is TRBJ2-6; D tentatively fits TRBD1 or TRBD2 (5 bases each). This CDR3 spans 19 amino acids. Germline CDR1 SGHKS, CDR2 YYEKEE (reference sequence). V was shortened by 0 bases and J by 0 bases, with 16 bases between the two germline ends. CDR3 protein: CASSLGGAGSLSGANVLTF. DNA for the CDR3: TGTGCCAGCAGCTTGGGAGGGGCAGGGTCTCTCTCTGGGGCCAACGTCCTGACTTTC.

The rearrangement joins TRBV19 to TRBJ2-5; the D is unclear. V lost 2 bases, J lost 5 bases, and 9 bases lay in between. The CDR3 contains 13 residues. Germline V lookup: CDR1 LNHDA, CDR2 SQIVND (reference sequence). CDR3 DNA sequence: TGTGCCAGTAGTATACAGTTGCGGGAGACCCAGTACTTC. Translated, it gives CASSIQLRETQYF.

The rearrangement joins TRBV3-1 to TRBJ1-1, with a tentative D call TRBD1 (6 bases). The germline V and J ends were trimmed by 4 bases and 3 bases, with 18 bases remaining between them. Germline V gene lookup returns CDR1 LGHDT and CDR2 YNNKEL (reference sequence). The CDR3 consists of 16 residues. DNA of the CDR3: TGTGCCAGCAGCCCAACGGACAGCATGGGGTACACTGAAGCTTTCTTT. Translating it yields CASSPTDSMGYTEAFF.

The chain employs TRBV4-1 and TRBJ1-5, with TRBD1 matching 9 bases. This CDR3 is 16 amino acids long. The germline gives CDR1 MGHRA, CDR2 YSYEKL. J lost 3 bases, V lost 2 bases, and 5 bases had no gene match. CDR3 sequence (DNA): TGCGCCAGCAGCCAACCGGACAGGGGTTTCAATCAGCCCCAGCATTTT. Amino acids: CASSQPDRGFNQPQHF.

This clonotype occurred many times. The V gene is TRBV12-3 or TRBV12-4, the J gene TRBJ2-1; D is perhaps TRBD2 (5 bases). Between the trimmed V and J ends, which lost 0 bases and 6 bases, there was a span of 9 bases. The CDR3 totals 14 residues. The CDR3 here is CASSLAGVSNEQFF. CDR3 DNA sequence: TGTGCCAGCAGTTTAGCGGGAGTGAGCAATGAGCAGTTCTTC.

This clonotype has more than one count but fewer than ten. The chain joins TRBV7-2 to TRBJ2-5; 9 bases map to TRBD1. CDR3 length equals 16 residues. Germline loops: CDR1 SGHTA, CDR2 FQGNSA. Unmatched junction bases numbered 8, after V lost 4 bases and J lost 2 bases. DNA for the CDR3: TGTGCCAGCAGCTCACCTCCTGGACAGGGGCAAGAGACCCAGTACTTC. It codes for CASSSPPGQGQETQYF.

This clonotype occurred a few times. V is TRBV10-3 and J is TRBJ2-1; D assignment may be TRBD1 or TRBD2 (5 bases each). The CDR3 covers 13 residues. Between the trimmed V and J ends, which lost 0 bases and 9 bases, there was a span of 9 bases. The germline CDR1 and CDR2 sequences are ENHRY and SYGVKD. The CDR3 loop reads CAISESRGSEQFF. The CDR3 nucleotides are TGTGCCATCAGTGAGTCGAGGGGCTCTGAGCAGTTCTTC.

This clonotype was found many times. The V gene is TRBV7-2, the J gene TRBJ2-6; D may be TRBD2 (6 bases). The V end was cut by 1 base, the J end by 0 bases, with 13 bases between. The CDR3 length is 18 residues. Germline CDR1 and CDR2: SGHTA and FQGNSA. The CDR3 DNA reads TGTGCCAGCAGCTTAGGCGGGGACCCGAGCTCTGGGGCCAACGTCCTGACTTTC. Translating it yields CASSLGGDPSSGANVLTF.

This clonotype came up many times. CDR3 protein: CASSQSIDREQYV. For the CDR3, the DNA is TGTGCCAGCAGCCAATCCATCGACAGGGAGCAGTACGTC. The chain is built from TRBV7-8 and TRBJ2-7, with D perhaps TRBD1 (6 bases). V gave up 5 bases and J gave up 7 bases, with 15 bases separating them. The CDR3 has 13 amino acids. Germline V gene sequence: CDR1 SGHVS, CDR2 FQNEAQ.

The chain is built from TRBV12-3 or TRBV12-4 and TRBJ1-4; D may be TRBD1 (5 bases). The CDR3 sequence is 18 residues long. Trimming cost V 0 bases and J 8 bases, with 22 bases left between them. The DNA for the CDR3 is TGTGCCAGCAGTTTAGCGGGGTCCAGGGATGGTGATTCGGAAAAACTGTTTTTT. The encoded protein is CASSLAGSRDGDSEKLFF.

This clonotype was seen more than once but under ten times. The chain joins TRBV15 to TRBJ2-3, with a possible D match to TRBD1 (5 bases). V was pared by 7 bases and J by 2 bases, with 13 bases between. Germline V lookup: CDR1 LNHNV, CDR2 YYDKDF (reference sequence). The CDR3 sequence is 14 residues long. The CDR3 is CATMQAGNTDTQYF. The CDR3 nucleotides are TGTGCCACCATGCAGGCAGGGAACACAGATACGCAGTATTTT.

The chain employs TRBV12-3 or TRBV12-4 and TRBJ1-6, with D possibly matching TRBD1 (5 bases). V was pared by 7 bases and J by 7 bases, with 14 bases between. The CDR3 covers 14 residues. CDR3 sequence reads: CASTFGGGNSPLHF. In nucleotides, the CDR3 is TGTGCCAGCACCTTCGGGGGTGGCAATTCACCCCTCCACTTT.

This clonotype showed up just a few times. The V call is TRBV7-2, the J call TRBJ1-2; perhaps TRBD1 as D (5 bases). The length of the CDR3 is 13 residues. The V gene lost 3 bases and the J gene lost 8 bases, with 13 bases spanning the gap. Germline-derived CDR1 and CDR2 are SGHTA and FQGNSA. CDR3 bases: TGTGCCAGCAGCTTGATAGGGGCAGGCGGCTACACCTTC. Translating it yields CASSLIGAGGYTF.